This is a list of T cell receptor beta chains from one sample in a study of blood T cell repertoires in COVID-19. Generated by immunoSEQ multiplex PCR, the TCRdb table keeps only in-frame clones and is missing some. The table has around 200,000 clones, approximately 89% seen once; the top ten hold less than 0.85%. Material for sequencing was PBMCs or T cells enriched from blood (not recorded which). The source of these receptors is a woman aged 18-30 years who had recovered from COVID-19. CDR3s include the opening cysteine and the closing phenylalanine or tryptophan. The order of the fields is V gene, J gene, CDR3 length, clone size, D gene, CDR3 protein, CDR3 DNA. D genes are given only for firm matches. Size tells how often a clone was seen (once, few, many) or the class of an expanded clone, and some rows leave it out.

V: TRBV28
J: TRBJ2-1
length: 14
size: NA
D: TRBD1
CDR3: CASRTGTGGFEQFF
DNA: TGTGCCAGCAGGACCGGGACAGGGGGCTTTGAGCAGTTCTTC

V: TRBV29-1
J: TRBJ2-7
length: 14
size: NA
D: NA
CDR3: CSVVDPTGSYEQYF
DNA: TGCAGCGTTGTCGACCCCACAGGTTCCTACGAGCAGTACTTC

V: TRBV2
J: TRBJ2-3
length: 14
size: NA
D: TRBD2
CDR3: CASSEAVGLAGGPW
DNA: TGTGCCAGCAGTGAAGCGGTTGGCCTAGCGGGAGGGCCGTGG

V: TRBV7-9
J: TRBJ2-5
length: 14
size: NA
D: NA
CDR3: CASSLGRTKETQYF
DNA: TGTGCCAGCAGCTTGGGTCGGACAAAAGAGACCCAGTACTTC

V: TRBV2
J: TRBJ2-2
length: 13
size: once
D: NA
CDR3: CASSVTNTGELFF
DNA: TGTGCCAGCAGTGTTACTAACACCGGGGAGCTGTTTTTT

V: TRBV15
J: TRBJ2-1
length: 17
size: NA
D: TRBD2
CDR3: CATSRVTSGSRGNEQFF
DNA: TGTGCCACCAGCAGAGTGACTAGCGGGAGTCGGGGCAATGAGCAGTTCTTC

V: TRBV27
J: TRBJ2-1
length: 16
size: NA
D: TRBD2
CDR3: CASSLAGGMGYNEQFF
DNA: TGTGCCAGCAGTTTAGCGGGGGGGATGGGCTACAATGAGCAGTTCTTC

V: TRBV25-1
J: TRBJ1-4
length: 17
size: NA
D: NA
CDR3: CASSGGGRHATNEKLFF
DNA: TGTGCCAGCAGTGGGGGGGGCAGACACGCAACTAATGAAAAACTGTTTTTT

V: TRBV9
J: TRBJ2-5
length: 15
size: NA
D: NA
CDR3: CASSVKQGLAETQYF
DNA: TGTGCCAGCAGCGTCAAACAGGGCTTGGCGGAGACCCAGTACTTC

V: TRBV28
J: TRBJ2-7
length: 16
size: NA
D: TRBD2
CDR3: CASRPRLAGVHYEQYF
DNA: TGTGCCAGCAGGCCTCGACTAGCGGGAGTTCACTACGAGCAGTACTTC

V: TRBV9
J: TRBJ2-7
length: 15
size: NA
D: TRBD2
CDR3: CASSASGWDSLEQYF
DNA: TGTGCCAGCAGCGCTAGCGGGTGGGACTCCCTCGAGCAGTACTTC

V: TRBV28
J: TRBJ2-1
length: 16
size: NA
D: TRBD2
CDR3: CASSPRLAGASNEQFF
DNA: TGTGCCAGCAGTCCCCGACTAGCGGGAGCGTCCAATGAGCAGTTCTTC